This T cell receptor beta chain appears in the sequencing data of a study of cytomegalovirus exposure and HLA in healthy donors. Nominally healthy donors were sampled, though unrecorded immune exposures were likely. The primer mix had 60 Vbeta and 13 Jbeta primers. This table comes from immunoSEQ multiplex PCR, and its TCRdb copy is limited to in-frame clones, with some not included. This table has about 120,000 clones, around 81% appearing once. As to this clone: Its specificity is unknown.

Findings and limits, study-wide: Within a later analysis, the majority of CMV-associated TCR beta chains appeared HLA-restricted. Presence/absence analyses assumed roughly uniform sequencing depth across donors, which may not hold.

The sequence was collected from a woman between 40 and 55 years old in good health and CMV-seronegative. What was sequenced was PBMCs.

The CDR3 is CASSQGRGMEYGYTF. The CDR3 DNA is TGCGCCAGCAGCCAAGGACGGGGAATGGAGTATGGCTACACCTTC. This chain links TRBV4-1 with TRBJ1-2; no definite D call. Between the trimmed V and J ends, which lost 1 base and 5 bases, there was a span of 14 bases. Germline assignment: CDR1 MGHRA and CDR2 YSYEKL. CDR3 size: 15 residues.